The 15 T cell receptor beta chains presented below share a single source sample, sequenced in a study of T cell repertoires in cytomegalovirus infection. MiXCR, applied by TCRdb to the reads, yields one record per CDR3 protein. The sample shows 700,000 to 900,000 distinct CDR3 sequences, 29% of them seen only once. Antigen specificity for these receptors is unknown. Sequencing used cultured CD8+ T cells from PBMCs, obtained from culture after CMV antigen stimulation. The receptors here all came from a human donor in good health (CMV status not recorded). Some clones in this sample may be carry-over from other donors' samples.

The chain couples TRBV12-3 or TRBV12-4 to TRBJ2-5; possibly TRBD1 for D (6 bases). This CDR3 spans 15 amino acids. Trimming took off 5 bases at V and 4 bases at J, with 17 bases between the two ends. This chain's CDR3 is CASSPGTSKRETQYF. The CDR3, as DNA: TGTGCCAGCAGTCCGGGGACATCAAAACGAGAGACCCAGTACTTC.

The genes are TRBV6-1 and TRBJ1-3; TRBD1 might be the D (5 bases). The CDR3 totals 19 residues. V dropped 5 bases and J dropped 3 bases, with 26 bases sitting between them. The germline V gene has CDR1 MNHNS and CDR2 SASEGT. The CDR3 here is CASSRRPISTDYYGNTIYF. CDR3 DNA: TGTGCCAGCAGTCGACGTCCCATTTCGACAGACTATTATGGAAACACCATATATTTT.

The rearrangement uses TRBV4-2 and TRBJ1-1, with TRBD1 identical over 8 bases. With V trimmed by 4 bases and J by 6 bases, 13 bases remained unmatched. CDR1 LGHNA and CDR2 YNFKEQ come from the germline V gene. This CDR3 has 16 amino acids. CDR3 amino acids: CASSLHQGSTGAEAFF. The CDR3 DNA reads as TGTGCCAGCAGCCTACACCAAGGATCGACAGGGGCTGAAGCTTTCTTT.

This clonotype was seen a few times. The V gene is TRBV6-1, the J gene TRBJ2-1; 9 bases fit TRBD2. This CDR3 is 11 amino acids long. The V segment lost 7 bases and the J segment 10 bases; nucleotides outside the gene matches: 2. Germline V gene sequence: CDR1 MNHNS, CDR2 SASEGT. The CDR3 sequence: CASIAGVEQFF. In nucleotides, the CDR3 is TGTGCCAGCATAGCGGGGGTAGAGCAGTTCTTC.

This clonotype was detected once. This chain links TRBV27 with TRBJ1-2; TRBD1 aligns across 7 bases. V lost 3 bases to trimming and J lost 8 bases; unmatched junction nucleotides: 9. The CDR3 has 14 amino acids. Germline V lookup: CDR1 MNHEY, CDR2 SMNVEV (reference sequence). In DNA form, the CDR3 reads TGTGCCAGCAGTTTTCGGTGGCAGGGGGAAGGCTACACCTTC. Its translation: CASSFRWQGEGYTF.

This clonotype was observed at least ten times. This sequence joins TRBV7-6 and TRBJ2-1; 7 bases are a match to TRBD2. V was pared by 0 bases and J by 3 bases, with 8 bases of the junction left unmatched. Germline CDR1 SGHVS, CDR2 FNYEAQ. This CDR3 is 17 amino acids long. The CDR3 protein is CASSLAPQRGLYNEQFF. CDR3 nucleotide sequence: TGTGCCAGCAGCTTAGCGCCCCAGCGGGGCCTCTACAATGAGCAGTTCTTC.

This chain connects TRBV4-1 to TRBJ2-2; D is uncertain. Between the trimmed V and J ends, which lost 0 bases and 1 base, there was a span of 9 bases. From germline, CDR1 is MGHRA and CDR2 YSYEKL. The CDR3 extends over 16 amino acids. CDR3 residues: CASSQERLENTGELFF. DNA of the CDR3: TGCGCCAGCAGCCAAGAAAGGCTAGAGAACACCGGGGAGCTGTTTTTT.

This clonotype was observed many times. This sequence joins TRBV7-9 and TRBJ2-7, with TRBD1 matching 7 bases. V lost 8 bases, J lost 6 bases, and 10 bases stayed unmatched. The CDR3 has 13 residues. CDR1 SEHNR and CDR2 FQNEAQ come from the germline V gene (reference sequence). The CDR3 sequence: CASGRDSWGEQYF. The CDR3 nucleotides are TGTGCCAGCGGCCGGGACAGTTGGGGCGAGCAGTACTTC. Drawing the rest from reference TRBV7-9 and TRBJ2-7, the complete variable domain is DTGVSQNPRHKITKRGQNVTFRCDPISEHNRLYWYRQTLGQGPEFLTYFQNEAQLEKSRLLSDRFSAERPKGSFSTLEIQRTEQGDSAMYLCASGRDSWGEQYFGPGTRLTVT.

The gene calls are TRBV3-1 and TRBJ1-3; the D is unclear. V lost 1 base to trimming and J lost 0 bases, with 13 bases between them. Germline loops: CDR1 LGHDT, CDR2 YNNKEL (reference sequence). The CDR3 runs to 17 residues. CDR3 DNA sequence: TGTGCCAGCAGCCAAGCGCTCCTGACAAGCTCTGGAAACACCATATATTTT. Its translation: CASSQALLTSSGNTIYF.

The chain recombines TRBV3-1 with TRBJ2-7; 8 bases match TRBD1. This CDR3 has 14 residues. V was clipped by 2 bases and J by 3 bases; unmatched bases: 3. Germline CDR1 and CDR2: LGHDT and YNNKEL (reference sequence). In DNA, the CDR3 is TGTGCCAGCAGCCAAACCGACAGGGGCTACGAGCAGTACGTC. Amino acids: CASSQTDRGYEQYV.

The chain combines TRBV6-1 with TRBJ2-5, with D hard to call. V shed 8 bases and J shed 3 bases, with 19 bases lying between them. The length of the CDR3 is 15 residues. The germline gives CDR1 MNHNS, CDR2 SASEGT. CDR3 amino acids: CASGFIGSPKETQYF. The CDR3 DNA follows: TGTGCCAGCGGTTTCATCGGTTCTCCGAAAGAGACCCAGTACTTC.

This clonotype was picked up many times. The CDR3 DNA follows: TGTGCCAGCAGCAAGACTAGCGGGTACTCCTACAATGAGCAGTTCTTC. It yields the protein CASSKTSGYSYNEQFF. This sequence joins TRBV7-6 and TRBJ2-1, with TRBD2 matching over 10 bases. The CDR3 length is 16 residues. Germline CDR1 is SGHVS and CDR2 is FNYEAQ. V shed 5 bases and J 0 bases; nucleotides not matched to a gene: 4.

This clonotype was seen many times. CDR3: CASSPRTGGYEQYV. CDR3 coding DNA: TGTGCCAGCAGCCCGCGGACAGGGGGCTACGAGCAGTACGTC. The chain joins TRBV7-4 to TRBJ2-7; 10 bases match TRBD1. There are 14 residues in the CDR3. From germline, CDR1 is SGHVT and CDR2 SQSDAQ. The junction had 4 bases not matched to a gene; V was cut back by 5 bases and J by 3 bases.

A few counts support this clonotype. The genes are TRBV6-1 and TRBJ2-4; 9 bases agree with TRBD2. Germline CDR1 MNHNS, CDR2 SASEGT. V shed 0 bases and J 1 base; nucleotides not matched to a gene: 7. The CDR3 contains 18 residues. The CDR3 nucleotides are TGTGCCAGCAGTGAAGCGGGGCGGGAGGGCACGGCCAAAAACATTCAGTACTTC. Protein product: CASSEAGREGTAKNIQYF.

This clonotype was recorded only once. V gene TRBV2 combines with J gene TRBJ2-1; TRBD2 matches at 13 bases. Trimming took 2 bases from V and 0 from J; bases not matched to a gene: 7. The CDR3 loop spans 19 amino acids. Germline V lookup: CDR1 SNHLY, CDR2 FYNNEI. CDR3 bases: TGTGCCAGCAGTGAATCGGGACTAGCGGGGACCGACTCCTACAATGAGCAGTTCTTC. Protein: CASSESGLAGTDSYNEQFF.